One and the same sample provided the 29 T cell receptor beta chains below, sequenced in a study of T cells in Graves' hyperthyroidism and ophthalmopathy. There were TCR beta CDR3 regions amplified from RNA transcripts. First-round RT-PCR with HTBI primers amplified the TCR CDR3 region. A single record per CDR3 protein comes from TCRdb applying MiXCR to the multiplex PCR reads. The sample contains nearly 600,000 distinct CDR3 sequences, 11% to 15% of which appear only once. The sequenced sample was blood. The receptors here all came from a woman aged 18 to 35 with Graves' ophthalmopathy.

This clonotype occurred many times. The V gene is TRBV12-5, the J gene TRBJ1-2, with D hard to call. The V end was cut by 6 bases, the J end by 1 base, with 27 bases between. The CDR3 sequence is 19 residues long. From germline, CDR1 is LGHNT and CDR2 FRNRAP. For the CDR3, the DNA is TGTGCTAGTGGCCTGGGAACCGGTGCCCGCGGAGCCAATAACTATGGCTACACCTTC. Translated: CASGLGTGARGANNYGYTF.

There are a few counts of this clonotype. This sequence joins TRBV27 and TRBJ2-6; D is possibly TRBD1 (5 bases). This CDR3 has 17 residues. CDR1 and CDR2 from the germline V gene are MNHEY and SMNVEV (reference sequence). V gave up 2 bases and J gave up 0 bases, with 11 bases separating them. In nucleotides, the CDR3 is TGTGCCAGCAGTTTAAACAGGTTAATCTCTGGGGCCAACGTCCTGACTTTC. Amino acids: CASSLNRLISGANVLTF.

The sample holds many counts of this clonotype. The rearrangement joins TRBV7-6 to TRBJ2-3; TRBD1 matches 9 bases. The CDR3 contains 17 residues. The V gene end was trimmed by 4 bases and the J gene end by 5 bases; junction bases not matched to a gene: 13. Germline lookup yields CDR1 SGHVS and CDR2 FNYEAQ. The CDR3 region has the DNA TGTGCCAGCAGCTCGACACCCGGACAGGGGCCGCAAGATACGCAGTATTTT. As protein: CASSSTPGQGPQDTQYF. Filled out from reference TRBV7-6 and TRBJ2-3, the complete variable domain reads GAGVSQSPRYKVTKRGQDVALRCDPISGHVSLYWYRQALGQGPEFLTYFNYEAQQDKSGLPNDRFSAERPEGSISTLTIQRTEQRDSAMYRCASSSTPGQGPQDTQYFGPGTRLTVL.

This clonotype was seen repeatedly, ten times or more. The chain is built from TRBV20-1 and TRBJ2-5, with D possibly being TRBD1 or TRBD2 (5 bases each). Trimming took 5 bases from V and 4 from J, leaving 14 bases between them. Looked up from germline, CDR1 is DFQATT and CDR2 is SNEGSKA (reference sequence). The CDR3 loop spans 13 amino acids. The DNA for the CDR3 is TGCAGTGCTGGGGCCGGGGATTTAGAGACCCAGTACTTC. This translates into CSAGAGDLETQYF.

This clonotype has a count of ten or more. The V and J genes are TRBV18 and TRBJ2-3, with D perhaps TRBD1 (5 bases). This CDR3 is built from 14 residues. Trimming removed 5 bases at V and 2 bases at J, with 11 bases between. Per germline, CDR1 KGHSH and CDR2 LQKENI. CDR3 nucleotide sequence: TGTGCCAGCTCATCTGGGGCTACCACAGATACGCAGTATTTT. This translates into CASSSGATTDTQYF. Together with reference TRBV18 and TRBJ2-3, the CDR3 gives the full variable domain: NAGVMQNPRHLVRRRGQEARLRCSPMKGHSHVYWYRQLPEEGLKFMVYLQKENIIDESGMPKERFSAEFPKEGPSILRIQQVVRGDSAAYFCASSSGATTDTQYFGPGTRLTVL.

This clonotype was seen only a few times. The rearrangement uses TRBV9 and TRBJ1-5, with 10 bases matching TRBD1. Germline V gene lookup returns CDR1 SGDLS and CDR2 YYNGEE. Trimming took 4 bases from V and 6 from J; bases not matched to a gene: 7. The length of the CDR3 is 15 residues. This CDR3 is CASSLGTGVVQPQHF. CDR3 DNA: TGTGCCAGCAGCTTAGGGACAGGGGTTGTTCAGCCCCAGCATTTT.

This clonotype showed up many times. The gene calls are TRBV5-1 and TRBJ1-5; 9 nucleotides match TRBD1. The ends lost 0 bases at V and 4 bases at J; junction bases unmatched: 2. This CDR3 has 15 residues. Per the germline V gene, CDR1 is SGHRS and CDR2 is YFSETQ. DNA for the CDR3: TGCGCCAGCAGCTTGGGGGACAGGGTTAATCAGCCCCAGCATTTT. Residues: CASSLGDRVNQPQHF.

This clonotype was observed many times. The chain recombines TRBV20-1 with TRBJ2-1, with 11 positions matching TRBD2. CDR1 and CDR2 from the germline V gene are DFQATT and SNEGSKA (reference sequence). CDR3 length equals 15 residues. V dropped 6 bases and J dropped 9; count of bases not matched to a gene: 13. In DNA form, the CDR3 reads TGCAGTGCCATTGGAATAGCGGGAGGGCCGGGTGAGCAGTTCTTC. Amino acid sequence: CSAIGIAGGPGEQFF.

This clonotype showed up many times. The chain carries TRBV7-2 and TRBJ1-5; TRBD1 agrees at 7 bases. Trimming cost V 6 bases and J 7 bases; bases outside gene matches: 6. Germline V gives CDR1 SGHTA, CDR2 FQGNSA. The CDR3 has 13 residues. DNA for the CDR3: TGTGCCAGCAGTACTCGAGGGGGCCAGCCCCAGCATTTT. This encodes CASSTRGGQPQHF. The full variable domain, its missing parts supplied by reference TRBV7-2 and TRBJ1-5, is GAGVSQSPSNKVTEKGKDVELRCDPISGHTALYWYRQSLGQGLEFLIYFQGNSAPDKSGLPSDRFSAERTGGSVSTLTIQRTQQEDSAVYLCASSTRGGQPQHFGDGTRLSIL.

This clonotype was counted ten times or more. The chain joins TRBV27 to TRBJ1-6; no reliable D call. This CDR3 has 14 amino acids. V lost 4 bases and J lost 8, with 12 bases in between. Germline CDR1 and CDR2: MNHEY and SMNVEV (reference sequence). This CDR3 reads CASSSRVADSPLHF. CDR3 bases: TGTGCCAGCAGTTCGAGGGTAGCGGATTCACCCCTCCACTTT.

The sample holds many counts of this clonotype. The chain joins TRBV27 to TRBJ2-1, with a weak D call TRBD1 (6 bases). This CDR3 has 11 residues. Looked up from germline, CDR1 is MNHEY and CDR2 is SMNVEV (reference sequence). Trimming removed 5 bases at V and 9 bases at J, with 8 bases between. The CDR3 is CASSQGLEQFF. The CDR3 DNA is TGTGCCAGCAGTCAGGGGCTTGAGCAGTTCTTC.

The table lists this clonotype with many counts. The chain employs TRBV6-1 and TRBJ1-5; 9 bases line up with TRBD1. This CDR3 has 18 amino acids. V lost 5 bases, J lost 7 bases, and 18 bases stayed unmatched. Germline CDR1 and CDR2: MNHNS and SASEGT. The CDR3 DNA sequence: TGTGCCAGCAGTTCCATCTCCGGGACAGGGCTTCTGGGGCAGCCCCAGCATTTT. This codes for CASSSISGTGLLGQPQHF.

This clonotype has only a few counts. V and J are TRBV4-3 and TRBJ2-4; 10 bases align to TRBD2. The CDR3 has 17 amino acids. Germline loops: CDR1 LGHNA, CDR2 YSLEER. With V trimmed by 1 base and J by 5 bases, 8 bases remained unmatched. The CDR3 DNA is TGCGCCAGCAGCCAAGGAGCTAGCGGGAGTTTCGAAAACATTCAGTACTTC. As protein: CASSQGASGSFENIQYF.

This clonotype was seen at least ten times. The genes are TRBV6-2 or TRBV6-3 and TRBJ2-7; D is ambiguous. Trimming pared 3 bases from V and 2 bases from J, leaving 8 bases between. This CDR3 is 13 amino acids long. Germline V gene lookup returns CDR1 MNHEY and CDR2 SVGEGT. The CDR3 protein is CASSYQRTYEQYF. For the CDR3, the DNA is TGTGCCAGCAGTTATCAGAGGACCTACGAGCAGTACTTC.

In its sample, this clonotype was seen many times. The chain combines TRBV2 with TRBJ1-4; D is uncertain. The CDR3 sequence is 12 residues long. V was pared by 3 bases and J by 10 bases, with 9 bases between. Per germline, CDR1 SNHLY and CDR2 FYNNEI. CDR3 sequence reads: CASSDGRGKLFF. Here the CDR3 DNA reads TGTGCCAGCAGTGATGGGAGAGGAAAACTGTTTTTT. The variable domain in full, completed from reference TRBV2 and TRBJ1-4, reads EPEVTQTPSHQVTQMGQEVILRCVPISNHLYFYWYRQILGQKVEFLVSFYNNEISEKSEIFDDQFSVERPDGSNFTLKIRSTKLEDSAMYFCASSDGRGKLFFGSGTQLSVL.

This clonotype was counted ten times or more. The chain links TRBV5-1 to TRBJ2-6; no reliable D call. CDR1 is SGHRS and CDR2 is YFSETQ in the germline V gene. V was pared by 0 bases and J by 0 bases, with 7 bases between. This CDR3 contains 16 residues. This chain's CDR3 is CASSLGQPSGANVLTF. CDR3 bases: TGCGCCAGCAGCTTGGGACAACCCTCTGGGGCCAACGTCCTGACTTTC.

This clonotype showed up many times. The gene calls are TRBV30 and TRBJ1-6; D not certain. This CDR3 is 12 amino acids long. Trimming took 3 bases from V and 9 from J, leaving 9 bases between them. CDR1 and CDR2 (germline): GTSNPN, SVGIG (reference sequence). The CDR3 coding sequence is TGTGCCTGGAGGTACCCCGGTTCACCCCTCCACTTT. It codes for CAWRYPGSPLHF.

This clonotype occurred many times. J is TRBJ2-7 and V is TRBV20-1; no clear D gene. V was pared by 6 bases and J by 6 bases, with 21 bases between. CDR3 size: 14 residues. The germline gives CDR1 DFQATT, CDR2 SNEGSKA (reference sequence). The CDR3 reads CSAHYIGSLGEQYF. The CDR3 nucleotides read TGCAGTGCCCATTACATCGGGTCGTTGGGCGAGCAGTACTTC.

The chain uses TRBV20-1 and TRBJ2-1; 7 bases line up with TRBD2. The CDR3 is made up of 12 amino acids. The V gene's germline CDR1 is DFQATT and CDR2 SNEGSKA (reference sequence). With 5 bases clipped from V and 11 bases from J, the junction kept 9 bases outside the gene matches. The CDR3 bases are TGCAGTGCTGGGGCGCCTAGCGGAAAGCAGTTCTTC. Its translation is CSAGAPSGKQFF.

This clonotype was seen at least ten times. The J gene is TRBJ2-7, the V gene TRBV7-8, with TRBD2 as a possible D gene (5 bases). Trimming stripped 1 base from V and 6 bases from J, with 13 bases between. CDR3 length: 14 residues. CDR1 and CDR2 from the germline V gene are SGHVS and FQNEAQ. The CDR3 bases are TGTGCCAGCAGCTTAGGGTGGGATGGAGGCGAGCAGTACTTC. Its protein is CASSLGWDGGEQYF.

The sample holds many counts of this clonotype. The gene calls are TRBV6-1 and TRBJ2-3, with 7 bases matching TRBD2. Germline values: CDR1 MNHNS, CDR2 SASEGT. V trimming: 6 bases; J trimming: 2 bases; junction bases outside the gene matches: 5. This CDR3 spans 14 amino acids. This CDR3 reads CASSHGLVTDTQYF. The CDR3 DNA sequence: TGTGCCAGCAGCCATGGACTAGTCACAGATACGCAGTATTTT.

In its sample, this clonotype was seen many times. The genes are TRBV3-1 and TRBJ1-5; no reliable D call. This CDR3 has 12 residues. Trimming shortened V by 2 bases and J by 3 bases, and 2 bases separated the two germline ends. Germline CDR1 is LGHDT and CDR2 is YNNKEL (reference sequence). CDR3 DNA sequence: TGTGCCAGCAGCCAACCCAATCAGCCCCAGCATTTT. It specifies CASSQPNQPQHF.

The CDR3, as DNA: TGTGCCAGTAGCCCGGGACAGAGTCAGCCCCAGCATTTT. This translates into CASSPGQSQPQHF. This sequence joins TRBV19 and TRBJ1-5, with 7 nucleotides matching TRBD1. Germline values: CDR1 LNHDA, CDR2 SQIVND (reference sequence). Trimming took 6 bases from V and 6 from J; bases not matched to a gene: 5. The CDR3 extends over 13 amino acids.

The rearrangement links TRBV4-1 to TRBJ1-1, with TRBD1 matching 9 bases. The CDR3 has 17 residues. CDR1 and CDR2 from the germline V gene are MGHRA and YSYEKL. J was trimmed by 7 bases and V by 1 base; bases with no gene match: 13. The CDR3 DNA reads as TGCGCCAGCAGCCAAGGGGTACCCCGGGACAGGGAAGTTGAAGCTTTCTTT. Translation: CASSQGVPRDREVEAFF.

The table lists this clonotype with many counts. The J gene is TRBJ2-7, the V gene TRBV27, with D tentatively TRBD1 or TRBD2 (5 bases each). Per germline, CDR1 MNHEY and CDR2 SMNVEV (reference sequence). V shed 2 bases and J shed 2 bases, with 16 bases lying between them. CDR3 size: 16 residues. DNA for the CDR3: TGTGCCAGCAGTTTACCAGAGGGGCTAGATCCCTACGAGCAGTACTTC. Translation: CASSLPEGLDPYEQYF.

This clonotype has at least ten counts. V is TRBV9 and J is TRBJ2-7; a weak D match, TRBD1 (5 bases). The V and J ends lost 0 bases and 5 bases respectively, with 9 bases between them. The germline gives CDR1 SGDLS, CDR2 YYNGEE. The CDR3 contains 13 residues. The CDR3 nucleotides read TGTGCCAGCAGCGTAGCAGGCAGGGACGAGCAGTACTTC. Its translation: CASSVAGRDEQYF.

This clonotype was seen many times. V gene TRBV7-9 combines with J gene TRBJ2-1; TRBD2 matches 10 bases. The ends lost 6 bases at V and 3 bases at J; junction bases unmatched: 8. Germline-derived CDR1 and CDR2 are SEHNR and FQNEAQ (reference sequence). The CDR3 totals 16 residues. The CDR3 region is CASSLLGTSVYNEQFF. The CDR3, as DNA: TGTGCCAGCAGTCTCCTGGGGACTAGCGTCTACAATGAGCAGTTCTTC.

This clonotype was counted at least ten times. CDR3 bases: TGTGCCATTAAAGGGGGAGCCGTGAACACTGAAGCTTTCTTT. This codes for CAIKGGAVNTEAFF. The genes are TRBV12-3 or TRBV12-4 and TRBJ1-1, with a weak D call TRBD1 (6 bases). The CDR3 totals 14 residues. V lost 10 bases and J lost 0, with 15 bases in between.

This clonotype was recorded once. The chain has TRBV6-2 or TRBV6-3 and TRBJ1-3; maybe TRBD1 (5 bases). Deletions cut 6 bases from V and 0 bases from J, with 15 bases between. CDR1 is MNHEY and CDR2 is SVGEGT in the germline V gene. The length of the CDR3 is 16 residues. In DNA form, the CDR3 reads TGTGCCAGCAGCGCAAACAGGTTATTCTCTGGAAACACCATATATTTT. Translation: CASSANRLFSGNTIYF.